The present entry profiles one TCR beta chain with its context. Its target antigen remains unknown. No much larger clone exists at a distance of one base, and base qualities are not known. This sample is part of a study of PD-1 blockade in classical Hodgkin lymphoma (dated by TCRdb to the early 2020s). General notes on the study: Nivolumab dosing was 3 mg/kg intravenously every 2 weeks, continuing until either disease progression or unacceptable toxicity. A peripheral blood immune signature of response to PD-1 blockade in classical Hodgkin lymphoma was defined using TCR beta sequencing and CyTOF.

What this sample's time point label stands for: cycle 2 day 1 (C2D1) of nivolumab. Relapse after autologous stem cell transplantation had occurred in all trial patients, and cohorts A, B and C were distinguished by prior brentuximab vedotin exposure. The trial cohort was composed of approximately 56 patients with relapsed/refractory classical Hodgkin lymphoma, for whom complete response, partial response or progressive disease was recorded as best overall response. Trial patients were treated with single-agent nivolumab in the multi-cohort phase II CheckMate 205 trial. An independent review committee assessed best overall response by applying the 2007 International Working Group response criteria. PBMCs from the trial were collected at three points: immediately before nivolumab initiation (C1D1), and during therapy at cycle 2 day 1 and cycle 4 day 1. Peripheral blood was collected in 8 mL Vacutainer Cell Preparation Tubes, from which PBMCs were isolated by centrifugation and then cryopreserved.

In the germline V gene, CDR1 corresponds to MNHEY and CDR2 to SVGAGI. The V and J ends are trimmed by 0 bases and 6 bases, leaving 8 bases between them. The CDR3 runs 13 amino acids, cysteine and phenylalanine included. The CDR3 DNA has 39 bases and is translated from base 1. The Qiagen DNeasy kit was used to extract genomic DNA both from unsorted PBMCs and from the negatively selected CD4+ and CD8+ fractions. Using primers that anneal to V and J segments, immunoSEQ multiplex PCR amplified the TCR beta CDR3 regions. Amplification bias was minimized using a synthetic immune receptor repertoire, and residual bias was removed computationally after sequencing. On the study's bioinformatics: Repertoire diversity was quantified as the Shannon entropy index using custom Python scripts. Unsorted, CD4+ and CD8+ repertoires were analyzed separately, except for combined analyses in which CD4+ and CD8+ sequences were merged in silico. Clonal expansion was defined as at least a 2-fold frequency increase after treatment relative to C1D1, with a pseudocount of 0.5 for undetected baseline clones. Clones with 0 or 1 copy at C1D1 were classified as singleton clones, and clones with 2 or more copies were classified as non-singleton clones. Clones expanded in unsorted samples were labelled as CD4+, CD8+ or unknown by matching protein sequences in sorted samples from the same patient. Diversity changes from C1D1 to C4D1 were tested in paired samples using Wilcoxon tests. TCRdb retrieved this table from immuneACCESS and kept in-frame rearrangements only. Not all clones are present; in checked studies, unresolved V genes account for under half, and no reason is known for the remainder. From that table come the V and J calls and clone size; the DNA was used to work out D and trimming. For this sample the table gives roughly 150,000 clones, of which around 84% were detected only once. Jointly, the top ten make up over 7.5% of the sample.

What the work shows at the level of the full study, not this receptor alone: The study was limited to a single clinical trial cohort, and causes of repertoire differences, possibly disease activity or prior therapy, remained undefined. Baseline TCR diversity was reported to be lower in newly diagnosed patients than in healthy donors and to be lower still in relapsed/refractory patients. Baseline diversity similar to that of newly diagnosed patients was observed in trial patients achieving complete response, whereas significantly lower diversity was observed in partial responders and progressors. CD4+ but not CD8+ TCR diversity rose significantly by C4D1 (p=0.0027 vs p=0.16), most apparent in complete responders (p=0.02). Patients starting nivolumab less than 1 year after ASCT had lower diversity and were excluded from later analyses to avoid confounding by immune reconstitution.

Rearrangement joined TRBV6-5 to TRBJ1-1, with no confidently assigned D gene. The source is a human donor with classical Hodgkin lymphoma. The material was peripheral blood mononuclear cells (PBMCs), obtained before the second cycle of nivolumab. The CDR3 region has the sequence CASSYSADAEAFF. The DNA sequence is TGTGCCAGCAGTTACTCCGCGGACGCTGAAGCTTTCTTT.